This T cell receptor beta chain came from a study of cytotoxic CD8 clonotypes in ibrutinib-treated CLL. About the research overall: The study recorded mean values of approximately 260,000 productive templates and approximately 90,000 productive rearrangements per sample. Overall study results and limits: At the start, clonality exceeded age-matched healthy donors and followed circulating CD8+ T-cell counts. A difference in sampling times existed between sustained-remission and progressing patients. Clonality went higher at ibrutinib response and then dropped back toward baseline at progression.

Clones were sequenced by immunoSEQ multiplex PCR, and TCRdb holds only the in-frame ones, with some missing. The sample records hundreds of thousands of clones, under 75% being singletons. The CDR3 consists of 12 residues. From germline, CDR1 is SNHLY and CDR2 FYNNEI. V was clipped by 10 bases and J by 5 bases, with 13 bases between them. On this clone itself: Its cognate antigen is unknown.

The chain uses TRBV2 and TRBJ2-3; D is perhaps TRBD2 (6 bases). This clonotype originated in a human donor with chronic lymphocytic leukemia. The sample in question was PBMCs, obtained after 24 months of ibrutinib treatment. The CDR3 coding sequence is TGTGCCACCGGTCAAGCGGGAGATACGCAGTATTTT. It is translated as CATGQAGDTQYF.